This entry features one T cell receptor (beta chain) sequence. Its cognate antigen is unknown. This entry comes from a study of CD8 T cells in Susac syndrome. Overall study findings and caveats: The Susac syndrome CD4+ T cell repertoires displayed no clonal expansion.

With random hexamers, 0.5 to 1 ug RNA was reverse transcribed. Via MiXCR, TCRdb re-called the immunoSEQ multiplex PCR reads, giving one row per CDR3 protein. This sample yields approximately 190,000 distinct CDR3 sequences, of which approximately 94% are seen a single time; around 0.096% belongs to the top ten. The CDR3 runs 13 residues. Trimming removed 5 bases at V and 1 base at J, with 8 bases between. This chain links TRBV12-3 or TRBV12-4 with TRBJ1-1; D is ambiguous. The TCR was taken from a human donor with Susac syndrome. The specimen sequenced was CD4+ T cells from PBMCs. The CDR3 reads CASSEPENTEAFF. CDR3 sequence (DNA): TGTGCCAGCAGTGAACCGGAGAACACTGAAGCTTTCTTT.